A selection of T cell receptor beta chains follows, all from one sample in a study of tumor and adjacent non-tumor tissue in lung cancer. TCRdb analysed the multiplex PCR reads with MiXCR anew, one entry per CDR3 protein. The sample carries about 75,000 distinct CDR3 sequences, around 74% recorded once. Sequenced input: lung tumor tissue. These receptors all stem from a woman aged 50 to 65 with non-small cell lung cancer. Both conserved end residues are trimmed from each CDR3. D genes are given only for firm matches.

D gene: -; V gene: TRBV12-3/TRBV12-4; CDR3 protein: ASSPLPGKMGTGELF
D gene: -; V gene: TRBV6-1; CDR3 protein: ACSNDRPYEQY
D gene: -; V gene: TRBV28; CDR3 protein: ASSLAGAGGSEAF
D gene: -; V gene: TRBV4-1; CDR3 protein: VSSQKRGVGLGASDTQY
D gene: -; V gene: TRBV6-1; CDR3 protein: ASSRGVRGEYTEAS
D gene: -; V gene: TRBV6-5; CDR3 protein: ASRPGDWGKKLF
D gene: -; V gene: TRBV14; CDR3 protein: ASSQGGTLQETQY
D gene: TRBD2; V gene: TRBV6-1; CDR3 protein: AGGGGPSGPNVLT
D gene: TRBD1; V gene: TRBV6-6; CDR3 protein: ASSHGNLGQGAGELF
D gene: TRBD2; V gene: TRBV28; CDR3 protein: ARRPWAGGSLDTQY
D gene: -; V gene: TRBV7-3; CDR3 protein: VNSLINTGELF
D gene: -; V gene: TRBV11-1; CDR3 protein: DSSARLHRDTQY
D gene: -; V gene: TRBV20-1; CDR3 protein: SSMGDIAANEQF
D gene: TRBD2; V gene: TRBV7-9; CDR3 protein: ASSLTSGSRRGADTQY
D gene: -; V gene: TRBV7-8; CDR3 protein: ASILSNRDEQF
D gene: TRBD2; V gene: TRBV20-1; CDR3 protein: SASGVQPGLGLNEQY
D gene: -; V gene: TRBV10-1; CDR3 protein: ASTEVPSYEQY
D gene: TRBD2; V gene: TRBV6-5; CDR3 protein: ASSYSGTRGLGEQY
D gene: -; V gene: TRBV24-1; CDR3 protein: ATQRTNLNEQF
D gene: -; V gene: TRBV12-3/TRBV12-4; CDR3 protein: ATSLRGAWSKNIQY
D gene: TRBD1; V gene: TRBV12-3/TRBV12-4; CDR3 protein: ASSPDRGYNQPQY
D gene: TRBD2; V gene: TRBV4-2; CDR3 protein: ASSQEFAGGYTQY
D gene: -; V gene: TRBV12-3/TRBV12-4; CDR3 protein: VSSLNRGSQPQH
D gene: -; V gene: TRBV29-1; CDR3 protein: NQRIYNEQF
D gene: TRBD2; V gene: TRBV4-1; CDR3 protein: ASSLRTSGRASHNEQF
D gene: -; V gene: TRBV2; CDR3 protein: ASERDNYNEQF
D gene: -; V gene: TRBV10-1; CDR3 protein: ASSGSVEGYNEQF
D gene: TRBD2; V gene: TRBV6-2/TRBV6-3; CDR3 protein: DSTRTSYDEQF
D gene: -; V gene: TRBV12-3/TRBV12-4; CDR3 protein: ASSCGSPNEKLF
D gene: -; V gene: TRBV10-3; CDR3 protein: AISESGRQDTDTQY
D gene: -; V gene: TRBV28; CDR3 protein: ASSLATEKF
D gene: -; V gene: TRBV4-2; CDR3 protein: VSSQYRHREAF
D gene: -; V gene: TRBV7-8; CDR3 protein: ARRPAHGYEQY
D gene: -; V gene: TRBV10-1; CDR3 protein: ASSEPEAGELF
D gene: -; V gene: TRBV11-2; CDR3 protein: ASNSRDNHNSSLH
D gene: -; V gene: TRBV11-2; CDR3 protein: ASSIGARTNHFSGANVLT
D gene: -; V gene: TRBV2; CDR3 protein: ASSTQGFSTDTQY
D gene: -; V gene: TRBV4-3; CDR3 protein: ASDDPSEQF
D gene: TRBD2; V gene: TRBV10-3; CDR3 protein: AIKAGGPDEQF
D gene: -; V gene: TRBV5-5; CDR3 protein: ASSGGGYSNQPLY
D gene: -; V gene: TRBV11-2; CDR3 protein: ASCLTDIAYEQY
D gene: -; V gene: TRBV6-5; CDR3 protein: VSSYDTLRVQETQY
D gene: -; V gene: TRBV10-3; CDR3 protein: VISGSLTDLASYT
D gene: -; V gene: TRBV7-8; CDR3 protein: ASSNSGYTGELF
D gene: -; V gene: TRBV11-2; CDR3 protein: ASSGDNSYEQY
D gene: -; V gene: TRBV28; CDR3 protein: ASIQGATNEKLF